These 28 T cell receptor beta chains came from one sample sequenced in a study of T cells in Graves' hyperthyroidism and ophthalmopathy. TCR beta CDR3 regions were amplified from RNA transcripts. HTBI primers were the set used in a first-round RT-PCR of the TCR CDR3. Using its own MiXCR run on the multiplex PCR reads, TCRdb lists one record per CDR3 protein. The table lists about 620,000 distinct CDR3 sequences, 16% of them singletons. Sequencing input: blood. The receptor set was obtained from a woman in her twenties or thirties with Graves' hyperthyroidism.

This clonotype has a count of ten or more. The rearrangement uses TRBV12-3 or TRBV12-4 and TRBJ2-1; TRBD2 matches 10 bases. V lost 6 bases, J lost 4 bases, and 6 bases stayed unmatched. There are 15 residues in the CDR3. The DNA for the CDR3 is TGTGCCAGCAGACTCACGACTAGCGGGTACAATGAGCAGTTCTTC. It yields the protein CASRLTTSGYNEQFF.

In this sample, this clonotype turned up many times. The J gene is TRBJ2-7, the V gene TRBV7-2; TRBD1 aligns across 7 bases. Trimming cost V 4 bases and J 1 base; bases outside gene matches: 7. The germline V gene encodes CDR1 SGHTA and CDR2 FQGNSA. The CDR3 totals 15 residues. DNA for the CDR3: TGTGCCAGCAGCTACAGACAGGGACGGTCCTACGAGCAGTACTTC. Translated: CASSYRQGRSYEQYF. The whole variable domain, remainder taken from reference TRBV7-2 and TRBJ2-7, is GAGVSQSPSNKVTEKGKDVELRCDPISGHTALYWYRQSLGQGLEFLIYFQGNSAPDKSGLPSDRFSAERTGGSVSTLTIQRTQQEDSAVYLCASSYRQGRSYEQYFGPGTRLTVT.

The V and J genes are TRBV19 and TRBJ2-5; 13 nucleotides agree with TRBD2. V lost 5 bases and J lost 7; bases outside the gene matches: 10. Germline V lookup: CDR1 LNHDA, CDR2 SQIVND (reference sequence). The CDR3 is 16 amino acids. The CDR3 reads CASSPRTSGRGATQYF. In nucleotides, the CDR3 is TGTGCCAGTAGTCCCCGGACTAGCGGGAGAGGGGCGACCCAGTACTTC.

This clonotype appeared many times. The V call is TRBV29-1, the J call TRBJ1-1; the D is unclear. The CDR3 sequence is 12 residues long. V was pared by 4 bases and J by 0 bases, with 6 bases between. Germline values: CDR1 SQVTM, CDR2 ANQGSEA. Written as DNA, the CDR3 is TGCAGCGTTGGTCGGATGAACACTGAAGCTTTCTTT. It translates to CSVGRMNTEAFF.

The chain combines TRBV19 with TRBJ2-4; the D is unclear. This CDR3 comprises 15 residues. CDR1 and CDR2 (germline): LNHDA, SQIVND (reference sequence). V shed 10 bases and J shed 1 base, with 17 bases lying between them. DNA for the CDR3: TGTGCCACCCCCGGTTTGGGGTGGGCCAAAAACATTCAGTACTTC. This sequence encodes CATPGLGWAKNIQYF.

This clonotype was observed many times. The rearrangement joins TRBV13 to TRBJ2-7; the D call may be TRBD1 or TRBD2 (5 bases each). Germline V gene lookup returns CDR1 PRHDT and CDR2 FYEKMQ (reference sequence). V was pared by 5 bases and J by 5 bases, with 13 bases between. The CDR3 is 13 residues long. CDR3 sequence: CASSEGRGHEQYF. CDR3 DNA: TGTGCCAGCAGCGAGGGGAGAGGCCACGAGCAGTACTTC.

This clonotype was counted many times. The V call is TRBV6-1, the J call TRBJ2-3; 9 bases fit TRBD1. This CDR3 region has 15 residues. After removal of 6 bases from V and 3 bases from J, the junction contained 7 bases not matched to a gene. Germline lookup yields CDR1 MNHNS and CDR2 SASEGT. CDR3 residues: CASSKTGGLTDTQYF. CDR3 DNA: TGTGCCAGCAGCAAGACAGGGGGTCTAACAGATACGCAGTATTTT.

A few counts support this clonotype. The chain uses TRBV3-2 and TRBJ2-7; TRBD1 was called by the table and not checked on the DNA. TRBV3-2 is shown as a pseudogene. This CDR3 region has 14 residues. The CDR3 DNA follows: TGTGCCAGCAGCCAAGATCCAGGGATCTACGGGCAGTACTTC. Its protein product is CASSQDPGIYGQYF.

The sample holds many counts of this clonotype. The chain recombines TRBV28 with TRBJ2-4; no clear D gene. Germline assignment: CDR1 MDHEN and CDR2 SYDVKM. This CDR3 has 16 amino acids. Trimming pared 6 bases from V and 0 bases from J, leaving 15 bases between. The CDR3 DNA follows: TGTGCCAGCAGCCTAGGACGGAACCTAGCCAAAAACATTCAGTACTTC. Protein sequence: CASSLGRNLAKNIQYF.

There are a few counts of this clonotype. The V call is TRBV20-1, the J call TRBJ2-3, with D hard to call. Germline values: CDR1 DFQATT, CDR2 SNEGSKA (reference sequence). Trimming stripped 6 bases from V and 4 bases from J, with 8 bases between. The CDR3 sequence is 11 residues long. The CDR3 DNA reads TGCAGTGCCTCTGTCGCAGATACGCAGTATTTT. Translation: CSASVADTQYF.

This clonotype was observed at least ten times. CDR3: CSPPHPGDKLNYGYTF. The CDR3 region has the DNA TGCAGTCCCCCCCACCCCGGGGACAAGCTTAACTATGGCTACACCTTC. The chain couples TRBV20-1 to TRBJ1-2; tentatively, D is TRBD1 (6 bases). The germline V gene encodes CDR1 DFQATT and CDR2 SNEGSKA (reference sequence). CDR3 length equals 16 residues. Trimming removed 8 bases at V and 1 base at J, with 23 bases between.

This clonotype has only a few counts. This rearrangement joins TRBV2 to TRBJ2-2; D perhaps matches TRBD2 (5 bases). Trimming took off 8 bases at V and 6 bases at J, with 10 bases between the two ends. CDR1 SNHLY and CDR2 FYNNEI come from the germline V gene. This CDR3 comprises 12 residues. In DNA form, the CDR3 reads TGTGCCAGCCTACTAGGCCCCGGGGAGCTGTTTTTT. It yields the protein CASLLGPGELFF.

The chain recombines TRBV2 with TRBJ1-1; a weak D match, TRBD1 (6 bases). Germline V gives CDR1 SNHLY, CDR2 FYNNEI. Between the trimmed V and J ends, which lost 6 bases and 0 bases, there was a span of 11 bases. The CDR3 is 14 residues long. CDR3 sequence reads: CASREQGMNTEAFF. CDR3 DNA: TGTGCCAGCAGGGAACAGGGTATGAACACTGAAGCTTTCTTT.

This clonotype was seen many times. The chain joins TRBV29-1 to TRBJ2-5, with D possibly being TRBD1 (7 bases). This CDR3 region has 11 residues. Germline assignment: CDR1 SQVTM and CDR2 ANQGSEA. The V gene lost 5 bases and the J gene lost 11 bases, with 15 bases spanning the gap. The CDR3 DNA reads TGCAGCGTTTCCGACAGGGACTCACAGTACTTC. Translated, it gives CSVSDRDSQYF.

Only a few counts were recorded for this clonotype. The rearrangement joins TRBV28 to TRBJ1-5; no reliable D call. Looked up from germline, CDR1 is MDHEN and CDR2 is SYDVKM. The CDR3 has 16 amino acids. The V and J ends lost 7 bases and 0 bases respectively, with 16 bases between them. Here the CDR3 DNA reads TGTGCCAGCATCTCTGGGTCTGTTTATAGCAATCAGCCCCAGCATTTT. This encodes CASISGSVYSNQPQHF.

This clonotype has ten or more counts. V is TRBV28 and J is TRBJ2-1; D is unclear. CDR1 and CDR2 from the germline V gene are MDHEN and SYDVKM. Trimming removed 5 bases at V and 4 bases at J, with 6 bases between. CDR3 length equals 12 residues. CDR3 in amino acids: CASSRTYNEQFF. In DNA, the CDR3 is TGTGCCAGCAGTAGGACGTACAATGAGCAGTTCTTC.

In this sample, this clonotype turned up many times. The chain links TRBV2 to TRBJ2-7; no reliable D call. V gave up 3 bases and J gave up 9 bases, with 12 bases separating them. The CDR3 is 12 residues long. Germline V CDR1 and CDR2: SNHLY, FYNNEI. The CDR3 nucleotides are TGTGCCAGCAGTGAGATGCCCGCGTGGCAGTACTTC. This encodes CASSEMPAWQYF.

The table lists this clonotype with a few counts. V gene TRBV20-1 combines with J gene TRBJ2-3; 8 bases map to TRBD2. The V gene end was trimmed by 5 bases and the J gene end by 0 bases; junction bases not matched to a gene: 10. Germline values: CDR1 DFQATT, CDR2 SNEGSKA (reference sequence). The CDR3 is made up of 16 amino acids. The CDR3 loop reads CSARPNSGKSTDTQYF. CDR3 coding DNA: TGCAGTGCTCGACCCAATAGCGGGAAGAGCACAGATACGCAGTATTTT.

This clonotype was observed a few times. This chain connects TRBV5-1 to TRBJ2-1; no definite D call. Looked up from germline, CDR1 is SGHRS and CDR2 is YFSETQ. The length of the CDR3 is 12 residues. The V end was cut by 4 bases, the J end by 8 bases, with 10 bases between. CDR3 loop: CASSVSEYEQFF. CDR3 in DNA: TGCGCCAGCAGCGTTTCCGAATATGAGCAGTTCTTC.

This clonotype was found many times. This chain connects TRBV7-3 to TRBJ2-1; D may be TRBD1 or TRBD2 (5 bases each). The germline gives CDR1 SGHTA, CDR2 FQGTGA. This CDR3 has 15 residues. V lost 4 bases, J lost 5 bases, and 15 bases lay in between. In DNA, the CDR3 is TGTGCCAGCAGCTCGGCCGGGACGTCAAACAATGAGCAGTTCTTC. It translates to CASSSAGTSNNEQFF.

This clonotype was counted a few times. J is TRBJ1-1 and V is TRBV7-8; D is perhaps TRBD1 (5 bases). Germline V gene lookup returns CDR1 SGHVS and CDR2 FQNEAQ. This CDR3 region has 15 residues. V lost 5 bases to trimming and J lost 1 base, with 14 bases between them. The DNA for the CDR3 is TGTGCCAGCAGCCCCTTTTGGGGGAGGAACACTGAAGCTTTCTTT. Amino acids: CASSPFWGRNTEAFF. The entire variable domain, with the rest obtained from reference TRBV7-8 and TRBJ1-1, is as follows: GAGVSQSPRYKVAKRGQDVALRCDPISGHVSLFWYQQALGQGPEFLTYFQNEAQLDKSGLPSDRFFAERPEGSVSTLKIQRTQQEDSAVYLCASSPFWGRNTEAFFGQGTRLTVV.

The V call is TRBV19, the J call TRBJ2-3, with TRBD1 matching over 8 bases. Germline CDR1 is LNHDA and CDR2 is SQIVND (reference sequence). The V segment lost 4 bases and the J segment 1 base; nucleotides outside the gene matches: 7. The CDR3 is made up of 16 amino acids. CDR3 bases: TGTGCCAGTAGTACCTTAACAGGGGGACGCACAGATACGCAGTATTTT. Translation gives CASSTLTGGRTDTQYF. Variable domain in full (rest from reference TRBV19 and TRBJ2-3): DGGITQSPKYLFRKEGQNVTLSCEQNLNHDAMYWYRQDPGQGLRLIYYSQIVNDFQKGDIAEGYSVSREKKESFPLTVTSAQKNPTAFYLCASSTLTGGRTDTQYFGPGTRLTVL.

J is TRBJ2-3 and V is TRBV28; D is possibly TRBD2 (5 bases). V was trimmed by 1 base and J by 1 base, leaving 18 bases between them. The CDR3 contains 18 residues. Germline lookup yields CDR1 MDHEN and CDR2 SYDVKM. This CDR3 is CASSLLSPAMEGTDTQYF. The CDR3 DNA reads as TGTGCCAGCAGTTTATTATCTCCGGCCATGGAGGGCACAGATACGCAGTATTTT.

The V gene is TRBV4-1, the J gene TRBJ2-3; no clear D gene. V shed 5 bases and J shed 6 bases, with 15 bases lying between them. The germline V gene encodes CDR1 MGHRA and CDR2 YSYEKL. The CDR3 runs 14 residues. The CDR3 region is CASSSQVGWDTQYF. For the CDR3, the DNA is TGCGCCAGCAGCTCCCAAGTAGGATGGGATACGCAGTATTTT.

This clonotype has just a few counts. The V gene is TRBV5-4, the J gene TRBJ1-2; weak D call: TRBD1 (5 bases). The CDR3 consists of 14 residues. Germline V CDR1 and CDR2: SGHNT, YYREEE (reference sequence). V lost 5 bases and J 8 bases, leaving 19 bases between the germline ends. CDR3 nucleotide sequence: TGTGCCAGCAGGTTCACAGGAAATTTAGGGGGCTACACCTTC. Translated: CASRFTGNLGGYTF.

Ten or more counts support this clonotype. The gene calls are TRBV27 and TRBJ1-5; D might be TRBD1 (6 bases). The CDR3 is made up of 15 amino acids. Germline V gives CDR1 MNHEY, CDR2 SMNVEV (reference sequence). V was trimmed by 2 bases and J by 3 bases, leaving 11 bases between them. CDR3 nucleotide sequence: TGTGCCAGCAGTTTAAGCAGGGGCTACAATCAGCCCCAGCATTTT. This gives the protein CASSLSRGYNQPQHF.

CDR3 nucleotides: TGCAGCGTTGGGAGTGAGGGGTCTGGCTACACCTTC. Translated, it gives CSVGSEGSGYTF. The chain combines TRBV29-1 with TRBJ1-2, with D maybe TRBD1 (5 bases). Germline V gives CDR1 SQVTM, CDR2 ANQGSEA. Trimming cost V 4 bases and J 7 bases, with 13 bases left between them. The CDR3 is 12 amino acids.

The chain links TRBV19 to TRBJ2-1, with no clear D. V was cut by 4 bases and J by 7 bases, with 17 bases left in between. The germline gives CDR1 LNHDA, CDR2 SQIVND (reference sequence). There are 15 residues in the CDR3. CDR3 sequence: CASSKGQSPRNEQFF. The CDR3 nucleotides read TGTGCCAGTAGTAAAGGGCAGTCCCCGAGGAATGAGCAGTTCTTC.